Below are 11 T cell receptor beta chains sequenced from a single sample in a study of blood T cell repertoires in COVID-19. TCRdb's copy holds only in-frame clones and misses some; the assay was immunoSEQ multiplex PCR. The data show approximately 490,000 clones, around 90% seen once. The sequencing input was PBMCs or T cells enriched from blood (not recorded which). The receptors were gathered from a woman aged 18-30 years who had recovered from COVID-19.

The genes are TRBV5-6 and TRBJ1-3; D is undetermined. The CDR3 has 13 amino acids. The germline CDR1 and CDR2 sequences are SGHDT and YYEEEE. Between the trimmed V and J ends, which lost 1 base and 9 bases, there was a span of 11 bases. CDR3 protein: CASSLSGFGTIYF. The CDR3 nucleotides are TGTGCCAGCAGCTTGTCGGGGTTCGGCACCATATATTTT.

CDR3 coding DNA: TGTGCCAGCAGTCCCTACAGTGGGTATGGCTACACCTTC. Translation: CASSPYSGYGYTF. The rearrangement joins TRBV27 to TRBJ1-2; D call uncertain. This CDR3 comprises 13 residues. Per the germline V gene, CDR1 is MNHEY and CDR2 is SMNVEV (reference sequence). Trimming cost V 5 bases and J 5 bases, with 12 bases left between them.

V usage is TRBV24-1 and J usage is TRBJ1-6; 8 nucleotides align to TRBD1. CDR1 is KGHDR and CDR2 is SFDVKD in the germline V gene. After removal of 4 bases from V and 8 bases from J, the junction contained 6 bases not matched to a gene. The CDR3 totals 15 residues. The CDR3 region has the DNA TGTGCCACCAGTGACCTCGACAGGGGCGATTCACCCCTCCACTTT. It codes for CATSDLDRGDSPLHF.

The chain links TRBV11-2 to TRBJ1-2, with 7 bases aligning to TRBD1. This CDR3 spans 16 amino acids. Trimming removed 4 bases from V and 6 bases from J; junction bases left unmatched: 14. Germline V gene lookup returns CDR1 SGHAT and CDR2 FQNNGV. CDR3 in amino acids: CASSSRDRVFLNGYTF. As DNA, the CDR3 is TGTGCCAGCAGCTCCCGGGACAGAGTTTTCCTCAATGGCTACACCTTC.

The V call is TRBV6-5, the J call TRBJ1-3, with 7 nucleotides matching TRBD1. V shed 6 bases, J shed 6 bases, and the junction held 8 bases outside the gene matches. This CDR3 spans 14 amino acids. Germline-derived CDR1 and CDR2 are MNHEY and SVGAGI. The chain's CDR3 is CASSSRGTVNTIYF. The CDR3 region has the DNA TGTGCCAGCAGCTCTCGAGGGACAGTAAACACCATATATTTT.

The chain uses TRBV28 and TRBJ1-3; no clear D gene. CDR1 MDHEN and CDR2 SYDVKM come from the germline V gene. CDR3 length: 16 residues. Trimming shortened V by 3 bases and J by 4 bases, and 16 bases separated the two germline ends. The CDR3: CASSLIGQAKGNTIYF. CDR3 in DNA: TGTGCCAGCAGTTTGATAGGCCAGGCGAAGGGAAACACCATATATTTT.

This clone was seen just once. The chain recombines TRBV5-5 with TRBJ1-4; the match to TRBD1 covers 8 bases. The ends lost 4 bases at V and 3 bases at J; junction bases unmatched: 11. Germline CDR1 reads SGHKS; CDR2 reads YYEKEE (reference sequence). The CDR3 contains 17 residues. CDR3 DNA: TGTGCCAGCAGCGCATTCAGGGGGCGAGAATCTAATGAAAAACTGTTTTTT. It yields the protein CASSAFRGRESNEKLFF.

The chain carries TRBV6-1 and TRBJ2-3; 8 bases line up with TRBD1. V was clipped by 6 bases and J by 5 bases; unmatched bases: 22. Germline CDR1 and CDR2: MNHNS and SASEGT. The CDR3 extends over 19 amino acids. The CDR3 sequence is CASSENPGGAVLLGDTQYF. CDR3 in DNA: TGTGCCAGCAGCGAAAACCCAGGGGGCGCGGTATTGTTAGGAGATACGCAGTATTTT.

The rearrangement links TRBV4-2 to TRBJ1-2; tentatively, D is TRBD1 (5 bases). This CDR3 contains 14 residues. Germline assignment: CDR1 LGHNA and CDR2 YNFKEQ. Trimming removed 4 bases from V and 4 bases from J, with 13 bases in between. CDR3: CASSPTGGVYGYTF. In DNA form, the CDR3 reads TGTGCCAGCAGCCCTACGGGGGGGGTCTATGGCTACACCTTC.

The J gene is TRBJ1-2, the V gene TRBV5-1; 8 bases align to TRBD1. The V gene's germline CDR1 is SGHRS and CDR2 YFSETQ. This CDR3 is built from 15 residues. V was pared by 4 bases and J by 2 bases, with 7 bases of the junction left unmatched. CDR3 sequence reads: CASSLTGGHNYGYTF. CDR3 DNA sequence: TGCGCCAGCAGCCTTACAGGGGGACACAACTATGGCTACACCTTC. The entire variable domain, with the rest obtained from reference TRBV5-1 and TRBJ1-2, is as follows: KAGVTQTPRYLIKTRGQQVTLSCSPISGHRSVSWYQQTPGQGLQFLFEYFSETQRNKGNFPGRFSGRQFSNSRSEMNVSTLELGDSALYLCASSLTGGHNYGYTFGSGTRLTVV.

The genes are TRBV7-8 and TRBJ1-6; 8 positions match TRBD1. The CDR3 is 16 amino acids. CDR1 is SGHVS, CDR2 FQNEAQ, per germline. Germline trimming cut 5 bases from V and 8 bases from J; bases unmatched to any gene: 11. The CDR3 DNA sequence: TGTGCCAGCAGCCGGGAAAGGGGACAGGATTATTCACCCCTCCACTTT. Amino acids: CASSRERGQDYSPLHF. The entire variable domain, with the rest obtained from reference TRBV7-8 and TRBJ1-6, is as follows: GAGVSQSPRYKVAKRGQDVALRCDPISGHVSLFWYQQALGQGPEFLTYFQNEAQLDKSGLPSDRFFAERPEGSVSTLKIQRTQQEDSAVYLCASSRERGQDYSPLHFGNGTRLTVT.